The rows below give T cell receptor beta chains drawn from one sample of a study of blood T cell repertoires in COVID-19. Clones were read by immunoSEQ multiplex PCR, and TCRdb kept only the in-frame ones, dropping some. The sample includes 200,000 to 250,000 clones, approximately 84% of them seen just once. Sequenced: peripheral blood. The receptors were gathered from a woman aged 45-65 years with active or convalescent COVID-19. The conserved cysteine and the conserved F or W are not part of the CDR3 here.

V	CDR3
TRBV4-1	ASSQRLDGRTNNEQF
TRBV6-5	ASSLRGTF
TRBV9	ASSISAEVMNTEAF
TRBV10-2	ASKEGWTGELF
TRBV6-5	ASSIQVNQPQH
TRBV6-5	ASSYSTRESAF
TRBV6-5	ASRREVDGYT
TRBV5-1	ASSPQGGNTEAF
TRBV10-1	ASMRDYTGELF
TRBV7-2	ASSLSGTGDSPLH
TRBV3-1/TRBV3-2	ASSQVLGVDTQY
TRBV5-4	ASSLALVNTEAF
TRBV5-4	ASSLGLANEQY
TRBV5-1	ASSQGQPSAAGLF
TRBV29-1	SVEWTGGVEQY
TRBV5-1	ASSSQGAGNTIY
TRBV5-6	ASSMGRVNQPQH
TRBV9	ASSATGIDYT
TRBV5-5	ASSFQVSYGYT
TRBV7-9	ASSPGTTNEKLF
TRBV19	ASRPRGTTNGYT
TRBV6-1	ASRETIDSSGNTIY
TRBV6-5	ASMARQGTEAF
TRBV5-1	ASSLVGTAYEQY